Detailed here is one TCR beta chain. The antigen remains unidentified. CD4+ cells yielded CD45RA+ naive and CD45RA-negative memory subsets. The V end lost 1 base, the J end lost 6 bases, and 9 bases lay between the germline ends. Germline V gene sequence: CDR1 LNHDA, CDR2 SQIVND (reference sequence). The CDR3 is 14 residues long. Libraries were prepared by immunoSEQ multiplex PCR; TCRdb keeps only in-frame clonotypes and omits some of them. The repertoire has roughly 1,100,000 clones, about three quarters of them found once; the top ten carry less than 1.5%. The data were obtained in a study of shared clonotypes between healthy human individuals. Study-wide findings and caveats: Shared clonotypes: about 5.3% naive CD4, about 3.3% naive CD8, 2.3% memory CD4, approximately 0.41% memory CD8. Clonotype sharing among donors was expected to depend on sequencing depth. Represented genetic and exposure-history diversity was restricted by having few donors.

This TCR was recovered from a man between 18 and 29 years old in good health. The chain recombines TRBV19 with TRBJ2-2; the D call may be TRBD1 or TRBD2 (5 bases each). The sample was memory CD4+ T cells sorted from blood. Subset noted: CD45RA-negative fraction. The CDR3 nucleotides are TGTGCCAGTAGTATAGCTGGGGGTTCCGGGGAGCTGTTTTTT. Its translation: CASSIAGGSGELFF. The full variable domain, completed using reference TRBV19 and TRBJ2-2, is DGGITQSPKYLFRKEGQNVTLSCEQNLNHDAMYWYRQDPGQGLRLIYYSQIVNDFQKGDIAEGYSVSREKKESFPLTVTSAQKNPTAFYLCASSIAGGSGELFFGEGSRLTVL.